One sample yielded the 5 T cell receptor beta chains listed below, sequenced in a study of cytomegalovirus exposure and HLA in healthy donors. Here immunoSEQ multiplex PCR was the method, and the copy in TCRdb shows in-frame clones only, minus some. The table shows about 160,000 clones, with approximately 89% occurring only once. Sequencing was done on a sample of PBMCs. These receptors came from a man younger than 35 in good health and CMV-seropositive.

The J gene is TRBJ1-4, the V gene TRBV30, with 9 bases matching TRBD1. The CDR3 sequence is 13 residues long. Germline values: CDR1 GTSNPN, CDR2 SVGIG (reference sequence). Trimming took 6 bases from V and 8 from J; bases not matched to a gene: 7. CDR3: CACRDRVWEKLFF. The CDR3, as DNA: TGTGCCTGCCGGGACAGGGTCTGGGAAAAACTGTTTTTT.

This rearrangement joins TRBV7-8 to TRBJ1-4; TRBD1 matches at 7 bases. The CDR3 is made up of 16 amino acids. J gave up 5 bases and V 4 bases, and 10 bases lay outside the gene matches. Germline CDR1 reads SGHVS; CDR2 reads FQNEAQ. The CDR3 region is CASSSTWDSENEKLFF. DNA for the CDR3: TGTGCCAGCAGCTCAACATGGGACAGCGAAAATGAAAAACTGTTTTTT.

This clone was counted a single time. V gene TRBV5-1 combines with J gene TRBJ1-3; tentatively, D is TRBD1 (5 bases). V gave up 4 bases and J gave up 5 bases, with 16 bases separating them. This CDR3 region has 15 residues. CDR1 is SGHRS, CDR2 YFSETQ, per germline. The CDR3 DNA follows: TGCGCCAGCAGCGTATCGGACAAAGCAAGAAACACCATATATTTT. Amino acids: CASSVSDKARNTIYF.

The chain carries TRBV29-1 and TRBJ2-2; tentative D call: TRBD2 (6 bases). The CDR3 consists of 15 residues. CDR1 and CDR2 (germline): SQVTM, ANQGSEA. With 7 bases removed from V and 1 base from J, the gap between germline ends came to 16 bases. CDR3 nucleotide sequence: TGCAGCGCACGGGGGACGGACGAGAACACCGGGGAGCTGTTTTTT. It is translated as CSARGTDENTGELFF.

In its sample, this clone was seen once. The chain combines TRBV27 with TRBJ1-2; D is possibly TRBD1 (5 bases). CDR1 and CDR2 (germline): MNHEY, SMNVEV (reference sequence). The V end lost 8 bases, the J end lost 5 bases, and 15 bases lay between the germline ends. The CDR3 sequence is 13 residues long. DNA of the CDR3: TGTGCCAGCTACGCGGGGCATGCATATGGCTACACCTTC. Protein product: CASYAGHAYGYTF.